These 24 T cell receptor beta chains were all obtained from the same sample, sequenced in a study of cytomegalovirus exposure and HLA in healthy donors. PCR employed 60 Vbeta and 13 Jbeta primers. TCRdb keeps only in-frame clones here, not all; method: immunoSEQ multiplex PCR. The data show about 150,000 clones, 60% to 85% seen once. The sequenced sample was PBMCs. The receptor source for this set is a woman in her 40s in good health and CMV-seropositive.

J is TRBJ1-3 and V is TRBV5-1, with 9 nucleotides matching TRBD1. Germline V gene data show CDR1 as SGHRS and CDR2 as YFSETQ. The CDR3 consists of 15 residues. Trimming cost V 2 bases and J 4 bases; bases outside gene matches: 4. The CDR3 is CASSLQGAKGNTIYF. The DNA of the CDR3 is TGCGCCAGCAGCTTACAGGGGGCGAAAGGAAACACCATATATTTT.

This clone came up a few times. The rearrangement links TRBV19 to TRBJ1-6; tentative D call: TRBD1 (5 bases). The germline V gene encodes CDR1 LNHDA and CDR2 SQIVND (reference sequence). CDR3 length equals 16 residues. Between the trimmed V and J ends, which lost 0 bases and 5 bases, there was a span of 11 bases. The CDR3 DNA reads TGTGCCAGTAGTATAGATCTCGCCAGGGATAATTCACCCCTCCACTTT. Translated: CASSIDLARDNSPLHF.

The chain carries TRBV27 and TRBJ1-2; D call uncertain. The CDR3 loop spans 14 amino acids. CDR1 is MNHEY, CDR2 SMNVEV, per germline (reference sequence). The V and J ends lost 6 bases and 4 bases respectively, with 15 bases between them. Here the CDR3 reads CASRGLDISYGYTF. The CDR3 nucleotides read TGTGCCAGCAGAGGTTTAGACATAAGCTATGGCTACACCTTC.

The chain links TRBV13 to TRBJ1-2; 9 nucleotides match TRBD1. Germline CDR1 PRHDT, CDR2 FYEKMQ (reference sequence). The CDR3 consists of 17 residues. The ends lost 5 bases at V and 6 bases at J; junction bases unmatched: 16. The CDR3 nucleotides read TGTGCCAGCAGCGAAACGACCGGGACAGGGCCTATCGATGGCTACACCTTC. As protein: CASSETTGTGPIDGYTF.

This clone was picked up one time. This chain links TRBV7-7 with TRBJ2-4; possibly TRBD1 for D (6 bases). Germline-derived CDR1 and CDR2 are SSHAT and FNYEAQ (reference sequence). Trimming removed 3 bases from V and 2 bases from J, with 8 bases in between. The CDR3 totals 14 residues. The CDR3 region is CASSFQGTKNIQYF. CDR3 DNA: TGTGCCAGCAGCTTCCAGGGGACCAAAAACATTCAGTACTTC.

The chain employs TRBV5-1 and TRBJ1-1, with TRBD1 matching 10 bases. Germline CDR1 reads SGHRS; CDR2 reads YFSETQ. The CDR3 extends over 16 amino acids. J was trimmed by 3 bases and V by 5 bases; bases with no gene match: 10. The CDR3 sequence: CASRLTGGSQDTEAFF. The CDR3 DNA sequence: TGCGCCAGCAGACTGACAGGGGGCTCCCAGGACACTGAAGCTTTCTTT.

The gene calls are TRBV2 and TRBJ1-1, with 11 bases identical to TRBD1. V shed 7 bases and J 12 bases; nucleotides not matched to a gene: 13. The CDR3 spans 14 residues. The germline CDR1 and CDR2 sequences are SNHLY and FYNNEI. The CDR3 DNA sequence: TGTGCCAGCAAATCGGACAGGGGGCTCCCTTGGCCTTTCTTT. Its translation is CASKSDRGLPWPFF.

The gene calls are TRBV7-2 and TRBJ2-5; TRBD2 aligns across 7 bases. The CDR3 runs 14 residues. V gave up 2 bases and J gave up 4 bases; unmatched junction bases: 4. Germline CDR1 and CDR2: SGHTA and FQGNSA. The CDR3 nucleotides read TGTGCCAGCAGCTTATCCCGGACTAGAGAGACCCAGTACTTC. Residues: CASSLSRTRETQYF.

This clone has just a few counts. The rearrangement joins TRBV15 to TRBJ1-3; TRBD1 matches 8 bases. The CDR3 totals 15 residues. V trimming: 5 bases; J trimming: 4 bases; junction bases outside the gene matches: 7. Per the germline V gene, CDR1 is LNHNV and CDR2 is YYDKDF (reference sequence). In DNA, the CDR3 is TGTGCCACCAGCGAGGGGACAGGCAGAGGAAACACCATATATTTT. Protein: CATSEGTGRGNTIYF.

The rearrangement joins TRBV6-1 to TRBJ1-2; tentatively, D is TRBD1 (5 bases). V dropped 10 bases and J dropped 2 bases, with 17 bases sitting between them. The CDR3 runs 14 residues. Looked up from germline, CDR1 is MNHNS and CDR2 is SASEGT. The CDR3 sequence is CAKNRKCTNYGYTF. The CDR3 coding sequence is TGTGCCAAAAACAGGAAATGTACGAACTATGGCTACACCTTC.

The chain combines TRBV18 with TRBJ2-5, with D unresolved. The CDR3 loop spans 13 amino acids. The V end lost 3 bases, the J end lost 1 base, and 6 bases lay between the germline ends. Germline V lookup: CDR1 KGHSH, CDR2 LQKENI. CDR3 in amino acids: CASSPISQETQYF. CDR3 DNA: TGTGCCAGCTCACCGATCAGCCAAGAGACCCAGTACTTC.

The V and J genes are TRBV6-1 and TRBJ1-5; D is ambiguous. This CDR3 has 14 amino acids. CDR1 MNHNS and CDR2 SASEGT come from the germline V gene. V was shortened by 5 bases and J by 0 bases, with 8 bases between the two germline ends. The CDR3 protein is CASSSDYSNQPQHF. In nucleotides, the CDR3 is TGTGCCAGCAGTTCAGACTATAGCAATCAGCCCCAGCATTTT.

V usage is TRBV6-5 and J usage is TRBJ2-1, with D possibly matching TRBD1 (5 bases). The CDR3 has 14 residues. V lost 7 bases and J 6 bases, leaving 16 bases between the germline ends. The germline V gene has CDR1 MNHEY and CDR2 SVGAGI. The CDR3 reads CASKQGYDANEQFF. CDR3 nucleotides: TGTGCCAGCAAGCAGGGATATGACGCCAATGAGCAGTTCTTC.

The chain employs TRBV5-1 and TRBJ2-3; 11 bases are shared with TRBD2. The length of the CDR3 is 16 residues. Germline V lookup: CDR1 SGHRS, CDR2 YFSETQ. The ends lost 4 bases at V and 1 base at J; junction bases unmatched: 5. The CDR3 is CASSASTSGGTDTQYF. CDR3 sequence (DNA): TGCGCCAGCAGCGCATCGACTAGCGGGGGCACAGATACGCAGTATTTT.

The chain recombines TRBV9 with TRBJ2-5, with a weak D call TRBD2 (7 bases). Trimming stripped 4 bases from V and 5 bases from J, with 18 bases between. The CDR3 contains 15 residues. In germline, CDR1 is SGDLS, CDR2 YYNGEE. CDR3: CASSSRGGAWETQYF. CDR3 bases: TGTGCCAGCAGCTCCAGAGGGGGGGCTTGGGAGACCCAGTACTTC. The full variable domain, in which reference TRBV9 and TRBJ2-5 provide the parts outside the CDR3, is DSGVTQTPKHLITATGQRVTLRCSPRSGDLSVYWYQQSLDQGLQFLIQYYNGEERAKGNILERFSAQQFPDLHSELNLSSLELGDSALYFCASSSRGGAWETQYFGPGTRLLVL.

The chain is built from TRBV4-2 and TRBJ2-7, with 9 bases identical to TRBD2. The CDR3 spans 15 residues. The V gene end was trimmed by 4 bases and the J gene end by 3 bases; junction bases not matched to a gene: 7. Germline V CDR1 and CDR2: LGHNA, YNFKEQ. The CDR3 region has the DNA TGTGCCAGCAGCCGGGACGCGGGGGGGTTCTACGAGCAGTACTTC. As protein: CASSRDAGGFYEQYF.

This clone was seen a single time. The chain is built from TRBV6-1 and TRBJ2-6; D perhaps matches TRBD2 (6 bases). Per germline, CDR1 MNHNS and CDR2 SASEGT. Between the trimmed V and J ends, which lost 3 bases and 2 bases, there was a span of 8 bases. CDR3 length equals 15 residues. The DNA of the CDR3 is TGTGCCAGCAGTGAGGAGGGTGCTGGGGCCAACGTCCTGACTTTC. Protein: CASSEEGAGANVLTF.

V is TRBV15 and J is TRBJ2-7; a possible D gene is TRBD1 (6 bases). The germline V and J ends were trimmed by 0 bases and 3 bases, with 15 bases remaining between them. The CDR3 extends over 16 amino acids. From germline, CDR1 is LNHNV and CDR2 YYDKDF (reference sequence). The CDR3 sequence: CATSREPGQLDYEQYF. CDR3 in DNA: TGTGCCACCAGCAGAGAACCGGGACAACTAGACTACGAGCAGTACTTC.

This chain uses TRBV7-2 with TRBJ2-3; 10 bases agree with TRBD1. The germline V gene has CDR1 SGHTA and CDR2 FQGNSA. V trimming: 0 bases; J trimming: 3 bases; junction bases outside the gene matches: 18. This CDR3 comprises 21 residues. The CDR3 here is CASSLATSRQGASGRTDTQYF. CDR3 in DNA: TGTGCCAGCAGCTTAGCTACGTCTCGACAGGGGGCGTCAGGAAGGACAGATACGCAGTATTTT.

The CDR3 DNA follows: TGTGCCAGCTCACCACGAGACACCCTGAACACTGAAGCTTTCTTT. Translated, it gives CASSPRDTLNTEAFF. V usage is TRBV18 and J usage is TRBJ1-1; D is unclear. The CDR3 extends over 15 amino acids. Deletions cut 1 base from V and 0 bases from J, with 9 bases between. Germline V lookup: CDR1 KGHSH, CDR2 LQKENI.

The chain combines TRBV5-4 with TRBJ1-2; D uncertain. CDR1 SGHNT and CDR2 YYREEE come from the germline V gene (reference sequence). Trimming stripped 0 bases from V and 0 bases from J, with 6 bases between. The CDR3 consists of 14 residues. The CDR3 protein is CASSLDTTNYGYTF. CDR3 bases: TGTGCCAGCAGCTTGGACACCACTAACTATGGCTACACCTTC.

The chain combines TRBV7-6 with TRBJ2-5, with D possibly TRBD2 on 6 matching bases. Trimming took 5 bases from V and 2 from J, leaving 15 bases between them. Germline assignment: CDR1 SGHVS and CDR2 FNYEAQ. The CDR3 runs 15 residues. For the CDR3, the DNA is TGTGCCAGCAGCCGACTAGAGTTAGGTCAAGAGACCCAGTACTTC. Protein sequence: CASSRLELGQETQYF.

The rearrangement joins TRBV11-3 to TRBJ2-3, with D perhaps TRBD1 (6 bases). The length of the CDR3 is 13 residues. Germline values: CDR1 SGHNT, CDR2 YENEEA. V shed 6 bases and J shed 4 bases, with 11 bases lying between them. CDR3 DNA sequence: TGTGCCAGCAGGGATAGACAGGCAGATACGCAGTATTTT. Encoded protein: CASRDRQADTQYF.

In this sample, this clone turned up a few times. This chain links TRBV9 with TRBJ1-4; TRBD1 might be the D (6 bases). CDR3 length equals 15 residues. Germline CDR1 SGDLS, CDR2 YYNGEE. The V end was cut by 0 bases, the J end by 9 bases, with 15 bases between. The CDR3 loop is CASSVGSGQFQKLFF. The CDR3 DNA is TGTGCCAGCAGCGTAGGTAGTGGACAGTTTCAAAAACTGTTTTTT.